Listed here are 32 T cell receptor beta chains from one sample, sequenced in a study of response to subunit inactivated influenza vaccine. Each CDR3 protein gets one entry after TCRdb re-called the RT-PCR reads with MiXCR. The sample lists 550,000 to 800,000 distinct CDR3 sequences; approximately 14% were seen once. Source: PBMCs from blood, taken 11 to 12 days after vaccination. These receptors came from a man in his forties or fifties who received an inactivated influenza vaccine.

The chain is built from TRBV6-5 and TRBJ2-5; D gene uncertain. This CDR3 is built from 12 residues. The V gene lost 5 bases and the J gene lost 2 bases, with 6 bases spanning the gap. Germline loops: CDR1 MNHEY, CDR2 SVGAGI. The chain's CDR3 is CASSSAQETQYF. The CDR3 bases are TGTGCCAGCAGTAGCGCTCAAGAGACCCAGTACTTC.

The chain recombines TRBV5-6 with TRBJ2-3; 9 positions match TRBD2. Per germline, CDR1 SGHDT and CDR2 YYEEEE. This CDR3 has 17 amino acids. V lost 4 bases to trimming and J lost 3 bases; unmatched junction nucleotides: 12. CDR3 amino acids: CASSLQGRSGGTDTQYF. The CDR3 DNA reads TGTGCCAGCAGCCTGCAGGGTAGGAGCGGGGGGACAGATACGCAGTATTTT.

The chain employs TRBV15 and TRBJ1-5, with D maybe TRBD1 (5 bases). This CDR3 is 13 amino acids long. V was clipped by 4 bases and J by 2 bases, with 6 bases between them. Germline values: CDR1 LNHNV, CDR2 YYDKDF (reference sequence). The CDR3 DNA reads TGTGCCACCAGCATACAGGGCAATCAGCCCCAGCATTTT. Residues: CATSIQGNQPQHF.

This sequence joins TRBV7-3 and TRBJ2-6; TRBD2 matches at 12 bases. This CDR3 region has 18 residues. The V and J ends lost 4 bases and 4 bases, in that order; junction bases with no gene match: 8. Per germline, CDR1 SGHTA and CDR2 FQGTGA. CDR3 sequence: CASSSRLAGEPGANVLTF. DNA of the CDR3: TGTGCCAGCAGCTCCCGACTAGCGGGAGAGCCCGGGGCCAACGTCCTGACTTTC.

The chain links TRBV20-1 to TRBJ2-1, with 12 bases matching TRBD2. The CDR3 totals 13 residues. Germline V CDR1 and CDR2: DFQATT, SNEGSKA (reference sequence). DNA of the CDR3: TGCAGCACCCTAGCGGGAGGGCCCAATGAGCAGTTCTTC. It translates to CSTLAGGPNEQFF.

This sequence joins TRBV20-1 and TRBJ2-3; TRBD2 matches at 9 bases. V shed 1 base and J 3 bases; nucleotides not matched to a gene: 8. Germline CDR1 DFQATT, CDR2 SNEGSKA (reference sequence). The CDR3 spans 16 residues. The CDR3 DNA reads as TGCAGTGCTAGAGTTCCCCTAGCGGGATCGACAGATACGCAGTATTTT. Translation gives CSARVPLAGSTDTQYF.

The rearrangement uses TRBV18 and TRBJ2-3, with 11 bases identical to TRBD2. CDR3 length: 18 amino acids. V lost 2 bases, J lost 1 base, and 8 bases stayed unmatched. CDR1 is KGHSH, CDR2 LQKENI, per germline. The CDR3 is CASSPDITSGSRTDTQYF. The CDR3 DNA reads TGTGCCAGCTCACCAGATATAACTAGCGGGAGTCGCACAGATACGCAGTATTTT. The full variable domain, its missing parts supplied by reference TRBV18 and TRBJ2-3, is NAGVMQNPRHLVRRRGQEARLRCSPMKGHSHVYWYRQLPEEGLKFMVYLQKENIIDESGMPKERFSAEFPKEGPSILRIQQVVRGDSAAYFCASSPDITSGSRTDTQYFGPGTRLTVL.

For the CDR3, the DNA is TGTGCCAGCAGCTCGGGACAGGGTTGGGCGGCCTACGAGCAGTACTTC. Translated, it gives CASSSGQGWAAYEQYF. The chain carries TRBV5-5 and TRBJ2-7; 9 nucleotides agree with TRBD1. Germline assignment: CDR1 SGHKS and CDR2 YYEKEE (reference sequence). Trimming removed 3 bases from V and 2 bases from J; junction bases left unmatched: 9. This CDR3 has 16 amino acids. Variable domain in full (rest from reference TRBV5-5 and TRBJ2-7): DAGVTQSPTHLIKTRGQQVTLRCSPISGHKSVSWYQQVLGQGPQFIFQYYEKEERGRGNFPDRFSARQFPNYSSELNVNALLLGDSALYLCASSSGQGWAAYEQYFGPGTRLTVT.

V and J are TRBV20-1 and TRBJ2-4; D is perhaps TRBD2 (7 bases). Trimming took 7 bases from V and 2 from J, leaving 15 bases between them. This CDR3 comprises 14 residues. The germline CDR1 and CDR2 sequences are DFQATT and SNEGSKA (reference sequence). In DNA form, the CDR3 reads TGCAGTGGAGGAGGGAGGGGGACCAAAAACATTCAGTACTTC. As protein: CSGGGRGTKNIQYF.

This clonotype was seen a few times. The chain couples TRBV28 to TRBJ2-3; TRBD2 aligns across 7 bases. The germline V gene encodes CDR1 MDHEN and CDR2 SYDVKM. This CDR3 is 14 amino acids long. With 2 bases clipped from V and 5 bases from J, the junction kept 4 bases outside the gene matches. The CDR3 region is CASSLAGDVDTQYF. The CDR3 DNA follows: TGTGCCAGCAGTTTAGCGGGAGACGTAGATACGCAGTATTTT.

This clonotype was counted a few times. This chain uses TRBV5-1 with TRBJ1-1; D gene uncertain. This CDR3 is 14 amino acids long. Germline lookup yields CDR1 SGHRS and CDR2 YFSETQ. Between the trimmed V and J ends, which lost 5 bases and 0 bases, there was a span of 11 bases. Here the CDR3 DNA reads TGCGCCAGCAGGGGCGTCCCTATGAACACTGAAGCTTTCTTT. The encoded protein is CASRGVPMNTEAFF.

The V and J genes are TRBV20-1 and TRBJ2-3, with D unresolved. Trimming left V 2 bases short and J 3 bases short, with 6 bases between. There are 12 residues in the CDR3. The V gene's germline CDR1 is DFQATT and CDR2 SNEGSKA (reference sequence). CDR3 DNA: TGCAGTGCTAGATTAACTACAGATACGCAGTATTTT. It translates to CSARLTTDTQYF.

CDR3 region: CASSQDPGLAGGIAKNIQYF. DNA for the CDR3: TGTGCCAGCAGCCAAGATCCGGGACTAGCGGGAGGCATAGCCAAAAACATTCAGTACTTC. The genes are TRBV4-2 and TRBJ2-4, with 15 bases fitting TRBD2. CDR1 and CDR2 from the germline V gene are LGHNA and YNFKEQ. CDR3 size: 20 residues. The ends lost 0 bases at V and 0 bases at J; junction bases unmatched: 6.

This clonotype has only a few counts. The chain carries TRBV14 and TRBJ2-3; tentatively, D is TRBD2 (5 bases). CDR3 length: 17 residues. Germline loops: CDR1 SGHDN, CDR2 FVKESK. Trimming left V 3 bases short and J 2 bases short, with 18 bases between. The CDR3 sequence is CASSHTLPLGDTDTQYF. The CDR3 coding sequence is TGTGCCAGCAGCCATACCTTACCTTTGGGAGACACAGATACGCAGTATTTT.

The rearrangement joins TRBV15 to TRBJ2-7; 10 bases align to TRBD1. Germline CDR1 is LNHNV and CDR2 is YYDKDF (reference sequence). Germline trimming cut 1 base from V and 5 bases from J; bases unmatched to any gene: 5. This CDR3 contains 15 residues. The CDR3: CATSRGDRGANEQYF. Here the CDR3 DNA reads TGTGCCACCAGCAGAGGGGACAGGGGAGCGAACGAGCAGTACTTC.

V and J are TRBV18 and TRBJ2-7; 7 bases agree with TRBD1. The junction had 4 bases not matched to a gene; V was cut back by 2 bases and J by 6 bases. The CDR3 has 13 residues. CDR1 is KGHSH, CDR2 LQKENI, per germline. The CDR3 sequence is CASSPGTEREQYF. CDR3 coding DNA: TGTGCCAGCTCACCAGGGACAGAGCGCGAGCAGTACTTC.

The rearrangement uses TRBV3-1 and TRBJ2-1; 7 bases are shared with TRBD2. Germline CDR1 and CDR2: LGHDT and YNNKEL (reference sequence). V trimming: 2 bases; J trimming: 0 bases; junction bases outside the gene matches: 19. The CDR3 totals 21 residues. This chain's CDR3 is CASSQRRPLARPQSSYNEQFF. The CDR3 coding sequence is TGTGCCAGCAGCCAACGCCGCCCACTAGCGAGGCCCCAGAGCTCCTACAATGAGCAGTTCTTC.

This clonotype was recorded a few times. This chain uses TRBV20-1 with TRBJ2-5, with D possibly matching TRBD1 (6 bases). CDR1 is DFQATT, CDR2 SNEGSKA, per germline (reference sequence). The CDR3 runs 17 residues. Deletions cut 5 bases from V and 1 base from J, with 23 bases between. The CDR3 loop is CSARETGHYRSQETQYF. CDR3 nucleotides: TGCAGTGCTCGGGAAACAGGGCACTACCGAAGCCAAGAGACCCAGTACTTC.

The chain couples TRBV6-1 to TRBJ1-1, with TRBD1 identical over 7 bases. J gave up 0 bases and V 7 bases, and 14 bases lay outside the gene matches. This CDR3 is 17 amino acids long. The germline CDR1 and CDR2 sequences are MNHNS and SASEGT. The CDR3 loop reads CASTPDPGQPMNTEAFF. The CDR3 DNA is TGTGCCAGCACTCCTGACCCGGGACAGCCAATGAACACTGAAGCTTTCTTT.

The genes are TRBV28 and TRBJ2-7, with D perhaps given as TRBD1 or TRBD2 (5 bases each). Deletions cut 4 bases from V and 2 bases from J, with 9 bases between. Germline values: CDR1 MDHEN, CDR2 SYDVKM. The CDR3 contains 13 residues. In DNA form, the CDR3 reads TGTGCCAGCAGTTATAGAGGGGCCTACGAGCAGTACTTC. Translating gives CASSYRGAYEQYF. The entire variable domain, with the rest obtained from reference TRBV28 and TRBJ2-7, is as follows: DVKVTQSSRYLVKRTGEKVFLECVQDMDHENMFWYRQDPGLGLRLIYFSYDVKMKEKGDIPEGYSVSREKKERFSLILESASTNQTSMYLCASSYRGAYEQYFGPGTRLTVT.

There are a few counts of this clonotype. This chain's CDR3 is CSVDRGTWNEQFF. In DNA form, the CDR3 reads TGCAGCGTTGACAGGGGAACCTGGAATGAGCAGTTCTTC. The chain combines TRBV29-1 with TRBJ2-1; a weak D match, TRBD1 (6 bases). The V gene lost 3 bases and the J gene lost 7 bases, with 13 bases spanning the gap. This CDR3 comprises 13 residues. CDR1 is SQVTM and CDR2 is ANQGSEA in the germline V gene.

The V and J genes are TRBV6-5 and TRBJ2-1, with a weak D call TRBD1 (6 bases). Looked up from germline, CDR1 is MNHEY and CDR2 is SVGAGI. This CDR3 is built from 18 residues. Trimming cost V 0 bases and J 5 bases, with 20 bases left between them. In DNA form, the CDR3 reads TGTGCCAGCAGTTACTCGAGTCTCGAGACAGGCCAACACAATGAGCAGTTCTTC. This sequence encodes CASSYSSLETGQHNEQFF.

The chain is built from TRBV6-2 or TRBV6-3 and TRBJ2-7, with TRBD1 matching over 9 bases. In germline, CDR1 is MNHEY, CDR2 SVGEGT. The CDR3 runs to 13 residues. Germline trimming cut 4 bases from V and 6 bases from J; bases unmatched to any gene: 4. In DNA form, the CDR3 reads TGTGCCAGCAGTTCACAGGGGGCTCGCGAGCAGTACTTC. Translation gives CASSSQGAREQYF.

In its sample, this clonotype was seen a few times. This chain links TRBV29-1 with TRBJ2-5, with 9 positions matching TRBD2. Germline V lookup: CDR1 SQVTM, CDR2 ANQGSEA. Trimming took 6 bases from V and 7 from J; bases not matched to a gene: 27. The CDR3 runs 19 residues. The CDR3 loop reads CSVLGETSGRGRWWGTQYF. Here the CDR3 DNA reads TGCAGCGTATTGGGAGAGACTAGCGGACGTGGGAGGTGGTGGGGGACCCAGTACTTC. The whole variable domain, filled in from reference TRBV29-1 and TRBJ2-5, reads SAVISQKPSRDICQRGTSLTIQCQVDSQVTMMFWYRQQPGQSLTLIATANQGSEATYESGFVIDKFPISRPNLTFSTLTVSNMSPEDSSIYLCSVLGETSGRGRWWGTQYFGPGTRLLVL.

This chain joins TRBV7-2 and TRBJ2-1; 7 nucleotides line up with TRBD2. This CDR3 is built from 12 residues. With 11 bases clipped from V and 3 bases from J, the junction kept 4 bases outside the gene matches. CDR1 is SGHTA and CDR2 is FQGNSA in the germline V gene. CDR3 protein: CAERELYNEQFF. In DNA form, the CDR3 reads TGTGCCGAGCGGGAACTCTACAATGAGCAGTTCTTC.

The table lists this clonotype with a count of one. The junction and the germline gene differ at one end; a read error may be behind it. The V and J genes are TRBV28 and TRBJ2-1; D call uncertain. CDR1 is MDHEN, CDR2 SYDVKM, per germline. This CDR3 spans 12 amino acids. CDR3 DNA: TGTTCCAGCAAAGTTAACCACAATGAGCAGTTCTTC. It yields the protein CSSKVNHNEQFF. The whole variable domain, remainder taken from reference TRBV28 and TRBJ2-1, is DVKVTQSSRYLVKRTGEKVFLECVQDMDHENMFWYRQDPGLGLRLIYFSYDVKMKEKGDIPEGYSVSREKKERFSLILESASTNQTSMYLCSSKVNHNEQFFGPGTRLTVL.

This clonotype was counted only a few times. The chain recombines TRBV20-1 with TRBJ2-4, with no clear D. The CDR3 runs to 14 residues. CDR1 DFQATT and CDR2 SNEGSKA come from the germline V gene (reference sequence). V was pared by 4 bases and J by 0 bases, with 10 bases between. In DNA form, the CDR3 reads TGCAGTGCTAAATACAGAAGAGCCAAAAACATTCAGTACTTC. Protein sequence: CSAKYRRAKNIQYF.

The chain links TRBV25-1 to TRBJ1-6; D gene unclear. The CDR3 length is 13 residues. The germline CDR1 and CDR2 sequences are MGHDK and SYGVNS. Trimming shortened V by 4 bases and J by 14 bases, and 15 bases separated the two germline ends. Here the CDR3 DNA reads TGTGCCAGCAGTGTTGATTGGGAAGGCACCCTCCACTTT. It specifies CASSVDWEGTLHF.

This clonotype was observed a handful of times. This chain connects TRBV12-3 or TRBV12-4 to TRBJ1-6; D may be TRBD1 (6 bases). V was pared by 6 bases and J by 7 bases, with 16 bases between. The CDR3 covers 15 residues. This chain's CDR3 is CASRATDSLNSPLHF. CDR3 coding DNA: TGTGCCAGCAGAGCGACGGACAGTCTAAATTCACCCCTCCACTTT.

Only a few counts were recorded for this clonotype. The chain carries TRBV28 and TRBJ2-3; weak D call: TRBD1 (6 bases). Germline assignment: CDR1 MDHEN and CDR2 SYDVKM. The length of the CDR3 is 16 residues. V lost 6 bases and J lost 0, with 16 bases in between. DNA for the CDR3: TGTGCCAGCAGCGACCCCATAGGGGGAAGCACAGATACGCAGTATTTT. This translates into CASSDPIGGSTDTQYF.

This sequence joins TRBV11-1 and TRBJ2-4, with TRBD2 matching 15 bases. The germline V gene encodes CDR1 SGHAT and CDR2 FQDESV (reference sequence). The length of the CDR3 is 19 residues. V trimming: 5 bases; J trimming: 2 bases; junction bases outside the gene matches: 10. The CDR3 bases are TGTGCCAGCAGCCTATCCGGGACTAGCGGGAGGAGGACCAAAAACATTCAGTACTTC. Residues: CASSLSGTSGRRTKNIQYF.

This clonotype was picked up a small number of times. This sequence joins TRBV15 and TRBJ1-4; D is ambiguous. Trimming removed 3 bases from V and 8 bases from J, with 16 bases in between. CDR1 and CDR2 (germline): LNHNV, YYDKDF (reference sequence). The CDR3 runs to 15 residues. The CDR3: CATSRFRNSGEKLFF. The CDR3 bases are TGTGCCACCAGCAGGTTCCGGAACAGTGGCGAAAAACTGTTTTTT.